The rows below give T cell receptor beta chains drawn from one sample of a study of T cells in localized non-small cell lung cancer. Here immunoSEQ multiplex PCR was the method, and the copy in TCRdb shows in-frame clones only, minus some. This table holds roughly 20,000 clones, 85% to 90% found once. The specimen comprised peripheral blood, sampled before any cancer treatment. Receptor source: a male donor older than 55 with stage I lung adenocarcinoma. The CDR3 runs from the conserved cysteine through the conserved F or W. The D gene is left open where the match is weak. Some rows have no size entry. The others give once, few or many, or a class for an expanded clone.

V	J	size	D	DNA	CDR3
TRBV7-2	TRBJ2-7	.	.	TGTGCCAGCAGCTTCTCCCCACAGGGCTCCTACGAGCAGTACTTC	CASSFSPQGSYEQYF
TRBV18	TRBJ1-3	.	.	TGTGCCAGCTCACCTAAGTGGGGAGTTGGCGACTCTGGAAACACCATATATTTT	CASSPKWGVGDSGNTIYF
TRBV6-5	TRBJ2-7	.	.	TGTGCCAGCAGCCCAAACAGGGAACGCGAGCAGTACTTC	CASSPNREREQYF
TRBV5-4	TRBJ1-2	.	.	TGTGCCAGCAGCCTCGGACGAGGACTCTATGGCTACACCTTC	CASSLGRGLYGYTF
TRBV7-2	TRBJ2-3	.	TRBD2	TGTGCCAGCAGCCGTACTTCCGGGGGGGCCACAGATACGCAGTATTTT	CASSRTSGGATDTQYF
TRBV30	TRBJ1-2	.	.	TGTGCCTGGAGGAAGGGGGTGACTAACTATGGCTACACCTTC	CAWRKGVTNYGYTF
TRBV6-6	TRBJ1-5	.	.	TGTGCCAGCAGAGGGGAAGGCGGTCAGCCCCAGCATTTT	CASRGEGGQPQHF
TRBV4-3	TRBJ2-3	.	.	TGCGCCAGCAGCCTCGGCTCAGGCACAGATACGCAGTATTTT	CASSLGSGTDTQYF
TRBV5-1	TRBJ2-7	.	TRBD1	TGCGCCAGCAGCTTGGCCGGACAGGGCCCCTACGAGCAGTACTTC	CASSLAGQGPYEQYF
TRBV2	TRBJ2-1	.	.	TGTGCCAGCAGTTCCCCCAGCGGCTACAATGAGCAGTTCTTC	CASSSPSGYNEQFF
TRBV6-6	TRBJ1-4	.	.	TGTGCCAGCAGGTCAGACAGACACAATGAAAAACTGTTTTTT	CASRSDRHNEKLFF
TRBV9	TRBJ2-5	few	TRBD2	TGTGCCAGCAGCGTCGGACTAGCGGGAGTAGTCCAAGAGACCCAGTACTTC	CASSVGLAGVVQETQYF
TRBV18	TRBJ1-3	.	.	TGTGCCAGCTCACCACCGCGGCAGGGGAGAAACACCATATATTTT	CASSPPRQGRNTIYF
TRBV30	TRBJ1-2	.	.	TGTGCCTGGGAGTCGAGGCCCTATGGCTACACCTTC	CAWESRPYGYTF
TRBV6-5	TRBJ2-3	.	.	TGTGCCACCCTTCCCCCAGGGTCCGGCACAGATACGCAGTATTTT	CATLPPGSGTDTQYF